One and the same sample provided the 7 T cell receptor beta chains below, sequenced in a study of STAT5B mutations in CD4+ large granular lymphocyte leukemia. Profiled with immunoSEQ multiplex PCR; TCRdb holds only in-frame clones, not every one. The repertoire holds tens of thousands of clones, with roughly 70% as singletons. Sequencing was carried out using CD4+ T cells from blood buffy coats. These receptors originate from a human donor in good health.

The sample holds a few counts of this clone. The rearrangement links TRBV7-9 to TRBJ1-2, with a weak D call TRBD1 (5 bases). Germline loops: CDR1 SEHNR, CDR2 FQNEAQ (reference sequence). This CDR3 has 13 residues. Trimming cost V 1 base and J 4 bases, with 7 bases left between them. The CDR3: CASSLGQGYGYTF. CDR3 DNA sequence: TGTGCCAGCAGCTTAGGTCAGGGCTATGGCTACACCTTC.

The CDR3 protein is CSVAGQSPYEQYF. The CDR3 DNA reads TGCAGCGTTGCCGGGCAGAGTCCCTACGAGCAGTACTTC. V is TRBV29-1 and J is TRBJ2-7; no reliable D call. This CDR3 contains 13 residues. The V gene lost 4 bases and the J gene lost 2 bases, with 12 bases spanning the gap. Germline loops: CDR1 SQVTM, CDR2 ANQGSEA.

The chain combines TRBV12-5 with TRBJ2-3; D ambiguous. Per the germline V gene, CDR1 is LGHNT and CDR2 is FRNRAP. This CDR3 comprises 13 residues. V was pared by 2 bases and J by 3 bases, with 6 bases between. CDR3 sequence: CASGLLETDTQYF. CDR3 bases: TGTGCTAGTGGTTTGCTAGAGACAGATACGCAGTATTTT. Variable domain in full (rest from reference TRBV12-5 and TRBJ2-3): DARVTQTPRHKVTEMGQEVTMRCQPILGHNTVFWYRQTMMQGLELLAYFRNRAPLDDSGMPKDRFSAEMPDATLATLKIQPSEPRDSAVYFCASGLLETDTQYFGPGTRLTVL.

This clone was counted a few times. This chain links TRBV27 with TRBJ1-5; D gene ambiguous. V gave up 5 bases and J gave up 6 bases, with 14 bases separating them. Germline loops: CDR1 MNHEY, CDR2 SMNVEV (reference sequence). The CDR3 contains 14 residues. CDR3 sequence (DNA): TGTGCCAGCAGTATTTCGGGGTGGGGTCAGCCCCAGCATTTT. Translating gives CASSISGWGQPQHF.

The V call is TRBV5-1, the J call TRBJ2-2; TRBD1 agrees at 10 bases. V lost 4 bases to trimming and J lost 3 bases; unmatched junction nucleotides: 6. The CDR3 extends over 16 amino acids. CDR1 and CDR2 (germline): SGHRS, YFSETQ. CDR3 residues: CASSPPGQGYTGELFF. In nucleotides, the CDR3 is TGCGCCAGCAGCCCACCGGGACAGGGGTACACCGGGGAGCTGTTTTTT.

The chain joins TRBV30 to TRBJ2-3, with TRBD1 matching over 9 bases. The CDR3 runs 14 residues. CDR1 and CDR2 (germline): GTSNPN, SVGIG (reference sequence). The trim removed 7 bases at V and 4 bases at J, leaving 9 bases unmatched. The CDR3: CAFTPGQGPDTQYF. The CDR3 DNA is TGTGCCTTCACACCGGGACAGGGCCCAGATACGCAGTATTTT.

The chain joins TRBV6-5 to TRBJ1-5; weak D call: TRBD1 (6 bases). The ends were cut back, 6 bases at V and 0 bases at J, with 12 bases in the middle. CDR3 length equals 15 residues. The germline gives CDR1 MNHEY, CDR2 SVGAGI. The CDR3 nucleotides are TGTGCCAGCAGAGACAGGTATAATAGCAATCAGCCCCAGCATTTT. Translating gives CASRDRYNSNQPQHF.